This entry features one TCR beta chain sequence. Its matching antigen is unknown. Sequencing used immunoSEQ multiplex PCR; TCRdb keeps in-frame clones, though not all of them. The table has approximately 330,000 clones, more than 65% seen once. The sample comes from a study of cytotoxic CD8 clonotypes in ibrutinib-treated CLL. Unmatched junction bases numbered 3, after V lost 4 bases and J lost 0 bases. Germline assignment: CDR1 KGHSH and CDR2 LQKENI. The CDR3 spans 15 residues. Findings and caveats of the study: Clonality increased at ibrutinib response, then returned toward baseline at progression.

V gene TRBV18 combines with J gene TRBJ1-2; TRBD1 matches 9 bases. This TCR derives from a human donor with chronic lymphocytic leukemia. Source: PBMCs, taken before ibrutinib treatment. This CDR3 is CASSLGTGSNYGYTF. The CDR3 bases are TGTGCCAGCTCACTAGGGACAGGGTCTAACTATGGCTACACCTTC. The variable domain in full, with the rest retrieved from reference TRBV18 and TRBJ1-2, is NAGVMQNPRHLVRRRGQEARLRCSPMKGHSHVYWYRQLPEEGLKFMVYLQKENIIDESGMPKERFSAEFPKEGPSILRIQQVVRGDSAAYFCASSLGTGSNYGYTFGSGTRLTVV.